Each of the 10 T cell receptor beta chains below was sequenced from the same sample in a study of radiation and T cells in renal cell carcinoma. Time point reported: blood 4 weeks post-SBRT, at nephrectomy. Treatment denoted: 15 Gy SBRT to primary tumor, nephrectomy 4 weeks later. TCRdb's table, derived via immunoSEQ multiplex PCR, lists solely in-frame clones and lacks some. The data contain about 40,000 clones, nearly 85% of them singletons. Sequencing used blood, obtained from a patient whose treatment included radiotherapy and nephrectomy. All receptors derive from a woman in her seventies with renal cell carcinoma.

There are a few counts of this clone. This chain uses TRBV19 with TRBJ1-3; no definite D call. Germline CDR1 reads LNHDA; CDR2 reads SQIVND (reference sequence). There are 15 residues in the CDR3. V lost 8 bases, J lost 0 bases, and 14 bases lay in between. DNA for the CDR3: TGTGCCAGTCGACCCAGGACTAACTCTGGAAACACCATATATTTT. Translating it yields CASRPRTNSGNTIYF. The full variable domain, with the rest looked up from reference TRBV19 and TRBJ1-3, is DGGITQSPKYLFRKEGQNVTLSCEQNLNHDAMYWYRQDPGQGLRLIYYSQIVNDFQKGDIAEGYSVSREKKESFPLTVTSAQKNPTAFYLCASRPRTNSGNTIYFGEGSWLTVV.

This clone was counted only a few times. The gene calls are TRBV5-1 and TRBJ1-1, with 9 bases lining up with TRBD1. The CDR3 extends over 14 amino acids. Losses at the gene ends were 6 bases for V and 6 bases for J; bases not matched to a gene: 9. CDR1 and CDR2 (germline): SGHRS, YFSETQ. CDR3 amino acids: CASNPGTGRAEAFF. CDR3 bases: TGCGCCAGCAATCCCGGGACAGGGAGGGCTGAAGCTTTCTTT.

The CDR3 protein is CASSQRSSRAELPDTQYF. The DNA for the CDR3 is TGCGCCAGCAGCCAACGGTCCAGTCGGGCCGAACTGCCCGATACGCAGTATTTT. The chain employs TRBV4-3 and TRBJ2-3, with D uncertain. V dropped 2 bases and J dropped 6 bases, with 24 bases sitting between them. CDR1 LGHNA and CDR2 YSLEER come from the germline V gene. CDR3 size: 18 residues.

The J gene is TRBJ2-7, the V gene TRBV4-2, with 9 bases identical to TRBD2. Germline V gene data show CDR1 as LGHNA and CDR2 as YNFKEQ. The ends lost 0 bases at V and 7 bases at J; junction bases unmatched: 7. The CDR3 runs to 15 residues. CDR3 region: CASSQDSAGGREQYF. The CDR3 nucleotides read TGTGCCAGCAGCCAAGATTCAGCGGGAGGCCGTGAGCAGTACTTC.

This clone is a singleton in its sample. The gene calls are TRBV19 and TRBJ2-2; 13 bases map to TRBD2. This CDR3 comprises 18 residues. Germline V gene data show CDR1 as LNHDA and CDR2 as SQIVND (reference sequence). V lost 5 bases, J lost 0 bases, and 6 bases stayed unmatched. In DNA form, the CDR3 reads TGTGCCAGTAGTCCCAGACTAGCGGGAGGTCCGAACACCGGGGAGCTGTTTTTT. Encoded protein: CASSPRLAGGPNTGELFF.

The rearrangement joins TRBV10-3 to TRBJ2-3; tentative D call: TRBD1 (5 bases). The CDR3 length is 17 residues. Trimming cost V 0 bases and J 4 bases, with 17 bases left between them. Per the germline V gene, CDR1 is ENHRY and CDR2 is SYGVKD. The CDR3 DNA sequence: TGTGCCATCAGTGAGTCAAGACAGCAAAGGGCGGCAGATACGCAGTATTTT. It is translated as CAISESRQQRAADTQYF.

This CDR3 reads CASSKQGWNTEAFF. CDR3 in DNA: TGTGCCAGCAGCAAACAGGGTTGGAACACTGAAGCTTTCTTT. V and J are TRBV6-5 and TRBJ1-1; D possibly corresponds to TRBD1 (6 bases). V shed 6 bases and J shed 1 base, with 12 bases lying between them. The CDR3 length is 14 residues. Per the germline V gene, CDR1 is MNHEY and CDR2 is SVGAGI.

The chain links TRBV6-5 to TRBJ1-6; D perhaps matches TRBD1 (6 bases). The ends were cut back, 8 bases at V and 10 bases at J, with 18 bases in the middle. The CDR3 totals 14 residues. Germline loops: CDR1 MNHEY, CDR2 SVGAGI. CDR3 protein: CASGLTQGGSPLHF. Here the CDR3 DNA reads TGTGCCAGCGGGCTGACACAGGGAGGCTCACCCCTCCACTTT.

The rearrangement uses TRBV4-1 and TRBJ2-1; tentative D call: TRBD1 (6 bases). V lost 2 bases to trimming and J lost 4 bases, with 18 bases between them. Germline CDR1 MGHRA, CDR2 YSYEKL. The CDR3 covers 17 residues. The DNA for the CDR3 is TGCGCCAGCAGCCAAAATGCCGGGACACCGGATTACAATGAGCAGTTCTTC. It encodes CASSQNAGTPDYNEQFF.

The chain combines TRBV9 with TRBJ2-7; possibly TRBD1 for D (5 bases). Trimming took 0 bases from V and 0 from J, leaving 7 bases between them. The CDR3 is 14 amino acids. Germline V gene lookup returns CDR1 SGDLS and CDR2 YYNGEE. Here the CDR3 reads CASSVDRYSYEQYF. CDR3 coding DNA: TGTGCCAGCAGCGTAGACAGGTACTCCTACGAGCAGTACTTC.